A single sample is the source of the 21 T cell receptor beta chains below, sequenced in a study of T cells in Graves' hyperthyroidism and ophthalmopathy. Amplification of TCR beta CDR3 regions was performed using RNA transcripts as template. HTBI primers were the set used in a first-round RT-PCR of the TCR CDR3. TCRdb re-called the multiplex PCR reads with MiXCR, one entry per CDR3 protein. Of around 760,000 distinct CDR3 sequences in the sample, about 35% are singletons; the top ten hold around 30%. The source material was blood. These receptors were obtained from a middle-aged woman with Graves' hyperthyroidism.

As concerns this clonotype: A much larger clone sits a single nucleotide away, making a read error possible. The genes are TRBV20-1 and TRBJ2-5; 7 bases align to TRBD1. Germline CDR1 and CDR2: DFQATT and SNEGSKA (reference sequence). J lost 10 bases, V lost 4 bases, and 21 bases had no gene match. This CDR3 is 16 amino acids long. The CDR3 loop is CSATTGASSFRGSQYF. The DNA for the CDR3 is TGCAGTGCTACAACAGGGGCCTCGTCCTTTAGGGGGAGCCAGTACTTC.

This sequence joins TRBV2 and TRBJ1-5; no definite D call. CDR1 SNHLY and CDR2 FYNNEI come from the germline V gene. The V gene lost 6 bases and the J gene lost 0 bases, with 12 bases spanning the gap. This CDR3 region has 15 residues. The CDR3, as DNA: TGTGCCAGCAGAGTAGAGGGCTATAGCAATCAGCCCCAGCATTTT. It encodes CASRVEGYSNQPQHF.

This clonotype appeared many times. The chain carries TRBV9 and TRBJ2-2, with D hard to call. Germline V gene sequence: CDR1 SGDLS, CDR2 YYNGEE. This CDR3 contains 14 residues. Trimming removed 0 bases at V and 3 bases at J, with 6 bases between. CDR3 protein: CASSVDGYTGELFF. The CDR3 DNA sequence: TGTGCCAGCAGCGTAGATGGCTACACCGGGGAGCTGTTTTTT. Filled out from reference TRBV9 and TRBJ2-2, the complete variable domain reads DSGVTQTPKHLITATGQRVTLRCSPRSGDLSVYWYQQSLDQGLQFLIQYYNGEERAKGNILERFSAQQFPDLHSELNLSSLELGDSALYFCASSVDGYTGELFFGEGSRLTVL.

V gene TRBV7-2 combines with J gene TRBJ1-4; D not resolved. Germline V gene lookup returns CDR1 SGHTA and CDR2 FQGNSA. CDR3 length: 12 residues. The V end was cut by 3 bases, the J end by 12 bases, with 11 bases between. The CDR3 sequence is CASSLPREELFF. The CDR3 bases are TGTGCCAGCAGCTTGCCCCGAGAAGAACTGTTTTTT.

The chain recombines TRBV5-6 with TRBJ2-2, with 9 positions matching TRBD1. J lost 4 bases, V lost 5 bases, and 9 bases had no gene match. This CDR3 is 16 amino acids long. Looked up from germline, CDR1 is SGHDT and CDR2 is YYEEEE. The CDR3 nucleotides read TGTGCCAGCAGAACCCCGGGACAGGGAGGCACCGGGGAGCTGTTTTTT. Translated: CASRTPGQGGTGELFF.

Details on this clonotype: Since no conserved phenylalanine or tryptophan closes the CDR3, a read error is the likely cause. The chain couples TRBV5-1 to TRBJ1-1; the D gene is possibly TRBD1 (5 bases). The germline CDR1 and CDR2 sequences are SGHRS and YFSETQ. There are 14 residues in the CDR3. The DNA for the CDR3 is TGTGCCAGCTGCCTTACGGGGGTGCGCACTGAAGCTTTCCTT. Translated: CASCLTGVRTEAFL.

This clonotype occurred a few times. The CDR3 loop is CASSTKDRGGYGYTF. The DNA for the CDR3 is TGTGCCAGCAGCACCAAAGACAGGGGCGGCTATGGCTACACCTTC. The chain links TRBV12-1 to TRBJ1-2; the table's D call TRBD1 went unverified against the DNA. TRBV12-1 is labeled a pseudogene. This CDR3 region has 15 residues.

Note on this clonotype: One junction end does not reproduce the germline sequence, and a read error may be involved. The chain uses TRBV20-1 and TRBJ1-6, with D perhaps TRBD1 (6 bases). This CDR3 comprises 14 residues. CDR1 is DFQATT, CDR2 SNEGSKA, per germline (reference sequence). This CDR3 reads CSPRAGDVNSPLHF. The CDR3 DNA sequence: TGCAGTCCTAGGGCAGGGGACGTGAATTCACCCCTCCACTTT.

CDR3 residues: CASSIGGYTF. Here the CDR3 DNA reads TGTGCCAGCAGCATAGGGGGGTACACCTTC. This chain joins TRBV12-3 or TRBV12-4 and TRBJ1-2, with D possibly being TRBD1 (6 bases). V was cut by 6 bases and J by 11 bases, with 10 bases left in between. This CDR3 region has 10 residues.

This chain uses TRBV6-6 with TRBJ1-6; 8 positions match TRBD1. This CDR3 has 14 residues. Germline V CDR1 and CDR2: MNHNY, SVGAGI (reference sequence). With 5 bases clipped from V and 6 bases from J, the junction kept 3 bases outside the gene matches. The CDR3 DNA sequence: TGTGCCAGCAGTCAGGGGGCCAGTAATTCACCCCTCCACTTT. Protein product: CASSQGASNSPLHF.

The J gene is TRBJ1-4, the V gene TRBV12-5; D not certain. The V end lost 5 bases, the J end lost 5 bases, and 15 bases lay between the germline ends. The CDR3 has 15 amino acids. Germline CDR1 reads LGHNT; CDR2 reads FRNRAP. DNA of the CDR3: TGTGCTAGTGGTCCTGCTGGAGAATTAAATGAAAAACTGTTTTTT. Translated: CASGPAGELNEKLFF.

As to this clonotype: A read error may produce the germline difference seen at one junction end. The rearrangement links TRBV7-2 to TRBJ1-2, with a tentative D call TRBD1 (5 bases). The CDR3 length is 14 residues. The germline V gene has CDR1 SGHTA and CDR2 FQGNSA. The DNA of the CDR3 is TGCGCCAGCAGCTTACGGGACGGTAGAGATGGCTACACCTTC. Translating gives CASSLRDGRDGYTF.

Concerning this clonotype: A much larger clonotype is one base distant, so this may be a read error. The V gene is TRBV29-1, the J gene TRBJ2-5, with D unclear. This CDR3 contains 17 residues. In germline, CDR1 is SQVTM, CDR2 ANQGSEA. The V gene lost 1 base and the J gene lost 4 bases, with 22 bases spanning the gap. The CDR3 coding sequence is TGCAGCGTTGAAGGAGTACCGTCAGCAGCGCCTCGAGAGACCCAGTACTTC. Translating gives CSVEGVPSAAPRETQYF.

This clonotype has more than one count but fewer than ten. The chain joins TRBV7-2 to TRBJ2-5, with D maybe TRBD2 (6 bases). Trimming removed 2 bases from V and 3 bases from J, with 16 bases in between. Per the germline V gene, CDR1 is SGHTA and CDR2 is FQGNSA. The length of the CDR3 is 16 residues. The CDR3 loop is CASSLRTQAGKETQYF. The CDR3 DNA reads as TGTGCCAGCAGCTTAAGGACCCAGGCGGGGAAAGAGACCCAGTACTTC.

J is TRBJ2-3 and V is TRBV7-9; D may be TRBD2 (5 bases). V lost 3 bases, J lost 8 bases, and 15 bases lay in between. This CDR3 comprises 14 residues. Germline V gene lookup returns CDR1 SEHNR and CDR2 FQNEAQ (reference sequence). CDR3 region: CASSLVASFVTQYF. In DNA, the CDR3 is TGTGCCAGCAGCTTGGTCGCTAGCTTCGTTACGCAGTATTTT.

This clonotype has ten or more counts. The rearrangement uses TRBV7-9 and TRBJ2-5; 7 bases are a match to TRBD2. This CDR3 is 15 amino acids long. Trimming at V came to 5 bases and at J to 3 bases, leaving 9 bases not matched to a gene. Germline V CDR1 and CDR2: SEHNR, FQNEAQ (reference sequence). The CDR3 reads CASSPTSGREETQYF. The CDR3 nucleotides read TGTGCCAGCAGCCCTACTTCGGGGAGGGAAGAGACCCAGTACTTC.

The chain couples TRBV24-1 to TRBJ1-2; D is possibly TRBD1 (5 bases). The CDR3 consists of 15 residues. V was cut by 5 bases and J by 7 bases, with 19 bases left in between. Looked up from germline, CDR1 is KGHDR and CDR2 is SFDVKD. The CDR3 DNA reads TGTGCCACCAGTGCTGGGACGAGGGGCTACGGTGGCTACACCTTC. Protein sequence: CATSAGTRGYGGYTF.

The sample holds a few counts of this clonotype. The V gene is TRBV5-1, the J gene TRBJ2-7; TRBD1 matches at 10 bases. Germline values: CDR1 SGHRS, CDR2 YFSETQ. J gave up 5 bases and V 0 bases, and 8 bases lay outside the gene matches. CDR3 length: 16 residues. CDR3 DNA sequence: TGCGCCAGCAGCTTGGCAGGGACAGGGGTATCAGACGAGCAGTACTTC. This sequence encodes CASSLAGTGVSDEQYF.

This clonotype was found many times. This chain uses TRBV12-3 or TRBV12-4 with TRBJ1-1; the match to TRBD1 covers 7 bases. V lost 5 bases and J lost 11; bases outside the gene matches: 5. The CDR3 runs 11 residues. CDR3 DNA sequence: TGTGCCAGCAGTAGCAGGGGGTGGGCTTTCTTT. Encoded protein: CASSSRGWAFF.

This clonotype has more than one count but fewer than ten. This chain uses TRBV6-5 with TRBJ1-1; D is uncertain. Germline V gives CDR1 MNHEY, CDR2 SVGAGI. The CDR3 is made up of 14 amino acids. Trimming took 2 bases from V and 5 from J, leaving 12 bases between them. The CDR3 DNA reads as TGTGCCAGCAGTTACAACGCGGTTAGGACTGAAGCTTTCTTT. It is translated as CASSYNAVRTEAFF.

As regards this clonotype: One end of the junction fails to match germline, which may point to a read error. V and J are TRBV7-2 and TRBJ2-5; D may be TRBD1 (5 bases). Looked up from germline, CDR1 is SGHTA and CDR2 is FQGNSA. The CDR3 covers 13 residues. CDR3 loop: CASSPDSQGTQYF. The CDR3 DNA sequence: TGTGCCAGCAGTCCCGACAGCCAAGGGACCCAGTACTTC.